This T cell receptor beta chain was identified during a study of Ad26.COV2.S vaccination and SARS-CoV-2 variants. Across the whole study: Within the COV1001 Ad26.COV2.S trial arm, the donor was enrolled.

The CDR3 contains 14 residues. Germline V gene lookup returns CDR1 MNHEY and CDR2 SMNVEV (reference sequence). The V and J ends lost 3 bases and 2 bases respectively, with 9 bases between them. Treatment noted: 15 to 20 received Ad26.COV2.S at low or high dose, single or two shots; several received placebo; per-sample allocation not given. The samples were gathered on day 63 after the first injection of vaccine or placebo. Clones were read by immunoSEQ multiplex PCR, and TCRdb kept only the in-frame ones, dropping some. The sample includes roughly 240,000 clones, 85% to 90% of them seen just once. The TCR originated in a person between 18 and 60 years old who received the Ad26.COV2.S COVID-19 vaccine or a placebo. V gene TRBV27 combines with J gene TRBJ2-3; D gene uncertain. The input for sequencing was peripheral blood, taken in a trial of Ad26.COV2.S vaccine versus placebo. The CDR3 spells CASSFDLVTDTQYF. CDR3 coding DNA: TGTGCCAGCAGTTTCGACTTAGTCACAGATACGCAGTATTTT.